Listed here is a single TCR beta chain. The sample is drawn from a study of blood T cells in healthy people across ages. CDR1 and CDR2 (germline): SGHTA, FQGNSA. Trimming took 1 base from V and 3 from J; bases not matched to a gene: 4. The CDR3 runs to 17 residues. Together with a sample-barcoded 5' primer, a J-beta primer mix was included in a second PCR lasting 7 to 11 cycles. A single record per CDR3 protein comes from TCRdb applying MiXCR to the 5' RACE reads. The sample has 1.5 million to 2 million distinct CDR3 sequences; 49% are singletons. The sequencing sample was made of blood. The sequence was obtained from a woman aged 40-49 years in good health. V and J are TRBV7-2 and TRBJ1-6; 9 bases are a match to TRBD1. CDR3 nucleotides: TGTGCCAGCAGCTTAGGGGGGACAGGGATCTATAATTCACCCCTCCACTTT. Its protein is CASSLGGTGIYNSPLHF.